These 22 T cell receptor beta chains share one sample of origin, sequenced in a study of STAT5B mutations in CD4+ large granular lymphocyte leukemia. Method: immunoSEQ multiplex PCR; TCRdb's copy keeps in-frame clones and lacks some. The data show roughly 30,000 clones, around 85% seen once. The specimen sequenced was CD4+ T cells from blood buffy coats. The receptors derive from a human donor in good health.

This clone was seen a few times. This rearrangement joins TRBV2 to TRBJ1-2; no definite D call. Deletions cut 3 bases from V and 6 bases from J, with 14 bases between. This CDR3 spans 14 amino acids. From germline, CDR1 is SNHLY and CDR2 FYNNEI. The CDR3 here is CASSEAGPVDGYTF. The DNA for the CDR3 is TGTGCCAGCAGTGAGGCGGGTCCCGTGGATGGCTACACCTTC.

V and J are TRBV19 and TRBJ1-1; D is undetermined. V lost 1 base to trimming and J lost 0 bases, with 9 bases between them. Germline V gene sequence: CDR1 LNHDA, CDR2 SQIVND (reference sequence). The CDR3 length is 15 residues. Here the CDR3 DNA reads TGTGCCAGTAGTATAGGGGCCTCCTTGAACACTGAAGCTTTCTTT. This sequence encodes CASSIGASLNTEAFF.

This clone has a handful of counts. The chain employs TRBV9 and TRBJ1-6, with D hard to call. This CDR3 has 14 amino acids. The ends were cut back, 1 base at V and 9 bases at J, with 11 bases in the middle. The germline gives CDR1 SGDLS, CDR2 YYNGEE. Here the CDR3 reads CASSVRAEGSPLHF. CDR3 in DNA: TGTGCCAGCAGCGTAAGGGCAGAAGGTTCACCCCTCCACTTT.

V gene TRBV29-1 combines with J gene TRBJ2-3; D is perhaps TRBD1 (6 bases). The CDR3 sequence is 14 residues long. CDR1 SQVTM and CDR2 ANQGSEA come from the germline V gene. Trimming left V 4 bases short and J 0 bases short, with 11 bases between. The CDR3 coding sequence is TGCAGCGTTGCAGGGGCCTATAGCACAGATACGCAGTATTTT. Protein sequence: CSVAGAYSTDTQYF.

The rearrangement links TRBV6-5 to TRBJ1-3, with D tentatively TRBD1 (5 bases). The CDR3 consists of 14 residues. Germline CDR1 and CDR2: MNHEY and SVGAGI. V lost 2 bases and J 6 bases, leaving 11 bases between the germline ends. CDR3 loop: CASSYMDNSNTIYF. The CDR3 region has the DNA TGTGCCAGCAGTTACATGGACAACTCAAACACCATATATTTT.

This chain joins TRBV4-3 and TRBJ2-1; D gene ambiguous. The length of the CDR3 is 15 residues. Germline V lookup: CDR1 LGHNA, CDR2 YSLEER. The V gene lost 1 base and the J gene lost 0 bases, with 7 bases spanning the gap. This CDR3 reads CASSQGPSSYNEQFF. Here the CDR3 DNA reads TGCGCCAGCAGCCAAGGACCCAGCTCCTACAATGAGCAGTTCTTC.

This chain uses TRBV5-4 with TRBJ2-3; 10 nucleotides match TRBD2. Germline loops: CDR1 SGHNT, CDR2 YYREEE (reference sequence). The CDR3 contains 17 residues. With V trimmed by 3 bases and J by 1 base, 8 bases remained unmatched. In DNA, the CDR3 is TGTGCCAGCAGCTCCATTAATCTAGCGGGGGGCACAGATACGCAGTATTTT. It yields the protein CASSSINLAGGTDTQYF. The whole variable domain, filled in from reference TRBV5-4 and TRBJ2-3, reads ETGVTQSPTHLIKTRGQQVTLRCSSQSGHNTVSWYQQALGQGPQFIFQYYREEENGRGNFPPRFSGLQFPNYSSELNVNALELDDSALYLCASSSINLAGGTDTQYFGPGTRLTVL.

The chain couples TRBV7-2 to TRBJ2-5, with 11 positions matching TRBD2. Looked up from germline, CDR1 is SGHTA and CDR2 is FQGNSA. V lost 3 bases to trimming and J lost 5 bases; unmatched junction nucleotides: 8. CDR3 length: 16 residues. CDR3 sequence: CASSLVASGGRETQYF. In nucleotides, the CDR3 is TGTGCCAGCAGCTTGGTGGCTAGCGGGGGGCGGGAGACCCAGTACTTC.

This clone was recorded only once. The V gene is TRBV7-2, the J gene TRBJ2-7, with a possible D match to TRBD2 (5 bases). V shed 1 base and J shed 3 bases, with 13 bases lying between them. CDR1 SGHTA and CDR2 FQGNSA come from the germline V gene. The CDR3 runs to 15 residues. Here the CDR3 reads CASSLVHGKGYEQYF. DNA for the CDR3: TGTGCCAGCAGCTTAGTCCACGGGAAAGGCTACGAGCAGTACTTC.

Details on this clone: A junction end diverges from the germline sequence, so it may reflect a read error. The genes are TRBV18 and TRBJ1-2; D is ambiguous. Germline-derived CDR1 and CDR2 are KGHSH and LQKENI. The CDR3 contains 14 residues. CDR3 loop: CAGSPLTANYGYTF. The CDR3 bases are TGTGCCGGCTCACCCCTTACAGCTAACTATGGCTACACCTTC. Full variable domain (outside the CDR3, taken from reference TRBV18 and TRBJ1-2): NAGVMQNPRHLVRRRGQEARLRCSPMKGHSHVYWYRQLPEEGLKFMVYLQKENIIDESGMPKERFSAEFPKEGPSILRIQQVVRGDSAAYFCAGSPLTANYGYTFGSGTRLTVV.

In DNA, the CDR3 is TGTGCCAGCAATAAAGGGGGGGGAACTGAAGCTTTCTTT. Encoded protein: CASNKGGGTEAFF. The chain combines TRBV6-5 with TRBJ1-1; possible D gene TRBD1, 6 bases. The germline gives CDR1 MNHEY, CDR2 SVGAGI. The germline V and J ends were trimmed by 7 bases and 5 bases, with 14 bases remaining between them. The CDR3 runs to 13 residues.

V gene TRBV19 combines with J gene TRBJ1-4, with 11 bases aligning to TRBD1. The length of the CDR3 is 15 residues. Germline assignment: CDR1 LNHDA and CDR2 SQIVND (reference sequence). V was pared by 9 bases and J by 7 bases, with 10 bases of the junction left unmatched. The CDR3 spells CARRTGGPRGEKLFF. CDR3 DNA sequence: TGTGCCAGACGGACAGGGGGCCCCAGAGGTGAAAAACTGTTTTTT.

V is TRBV5-4 and J is TRBJ2-3, with 8 nucleotides matching TRBD2. J gave up 1 base and V 4 bases, and 2 bases lay outside the gene matches. This CDR3 is built from 14 residues. CDR1 and CDR2 from the germline V gene are SGHNT and YYREEE (reference sequence). CDR3: CASSVTSGTDTQYF. DNA for the CDR3: TGTGCCAGCAGCGTGACTAGCGGCACAGATACGCAGTATTTT.

This clone appeared once. V gene TRBV28 combines with J gene TRBJ2-7, with D perhaps TRBD1 (8 bases). V was trimmed by 5 bases and J by 0 bases, leaving 14 bases between them. The CDR3 is 15 residues long. Germline CDR1 MDHEN, CDR2 SYDVKM. The CDR3 loop is CASSPTGEGSYEQYF. The CDR3 DNA follows: TGTGCCAGCAGTCCGACAGGGGAGGGCTCCTACGAGCAGTACTTC.

The rearrangement links TRBV21-1 to TRBJ2-7; TRBD2 is the table's D call and was not checked against the DNA. TRBV21-1 is an annotated pseudogene. The CDR3 length is 14 residues. In DNA form, the CDR3 reads TGTGCCAGCAGCGACCCTAGCGCCGGCTACGAGCAGTACGTC. Its translation: CASSDPSAGYEQYV.

J is TRBJ2-3 and V is TRBV5-1, with TRBD1 identical over 11 bases. Germline CDR1 and CDR2: SGHRS and YFSETQ. Germline trimming cut 0 bases from V and 2 bases from J; bases unmatched to any gene: 2. The CDR3 sequence is 16 residues long. CDR3 coding DNA: TGCGCCAGCAGCTTGGGGACAGGGGGCTACACAGATACGCAGTATTTT. It is translated as CASSLGTGGYTDTQYF.

The rearrangement joins TRBV19 to TRBJ2-6; tentatively, D is TRBD2 (5 bases). The CDR3 sequence is 15 residues long. V gave up 6 bases and J gave up 3 bases, with 12 bases separating them. The V gene's germline CDR1 is LNHDA and CDR2 SQIVND (reference sequence). The CDR3 DNA sequence: TGTGCCAGTAGCCCCCGGGGTGATGGGGCCAACGTCCTGACTTTC. Protein product: CASSPRGDGANVLTF.

V usage is TRBV5-6 and J usage is TRBJ1-2; D remains ambiguous. The germline V gene encodes CDR1 SGHDT and CDR2 YYEEEE. The V end lost 0 bases, the J end lost 2 bases, and 8 bases lay between the germline ends. This CDR3 is 14 amino acids long. CDR3 bases: TGTGCCAGCAGCTTGGCGCTTGAGAACTATGGCTACACCTTC. Its translation: CASSLALENYGYTF. Complete variable domain (other parts from reference TRBV5-6 and TRBJ1-2): DAGVTQSPTHLIKTRGQQVTLRCSPKSGHDTVSWYQQALGQGPQFIFQYYEEEERQRGNFPDRFSGHQFPNYSSELNVNALLLGDSALYLCASSLALENYGYTFGSGTRLTVV.

V is TRBV5-1 and J is TRBJ1-6, with 9 bases lining up with TRBD1. J gave up 10 bases and V 0 bases, and 11 bases lay outside the gene matches. CDR1 and CDR2 from the germline V gene are SGHRS and YFSETQ. The CDR3 runs 17 residues. CDR3 DNA sequence: TGCGCCAGCAGCTTGGCCGCCGGGACAGGGTCTGGATCACCCCTCCACTTT. This gives the protein CASSLAAGTGSGSPLHF.

The gene calls are TRBV10-3 and TRBJ2-7; 14 bases align to TRBD2. Germline-derived CDR1 and CDR2 are ENHRY and SYGVKD. V trimming: 6 bases; J trimming: 3 bases; junction bases outside the gene matches: 4. The CDR3 contains 15 residues. The CDR3 loop reads CAIRTSGGAHYEQYV. CDR3 bases: TGTGCCATCAGGACTAGCGGGGGGGCCCACTACGAGCAGTACGTC.

The chain is built from TRBV23-1 and TRBJ2-7; 9 bases fit TRBD1. TRBV23-1 is an ORF, and what it does is uncertain. The V and J ends lost 4 bases and 5 bases, in that order; junction bases with no gene match: 6. CDR3 length equals 14 residues. This chain's CDR3 is CASSPPGQGNEQYV. CDR3 DNA sequence: TGCGCCAGCAGTCCCCCGGGACAGGGAAACGAGCAGTACGTC.

The genes are TRBV7-6 and TRBJ1-1; D uncertain. This CDR3 is built from 15 residues. Deletions cut 5 bases from V and 5 bases from J, with 18 bases between. Germline assignment: CDR1 SGHVS and CDR2 FNYEAQ. The DNA of the CDR3 is TGTGCCAGCAGCCCCATAGTGGGCAGATATACTGAAGCTTTCTTT. Protein sequence: CASSPIVGRYTEAFF.